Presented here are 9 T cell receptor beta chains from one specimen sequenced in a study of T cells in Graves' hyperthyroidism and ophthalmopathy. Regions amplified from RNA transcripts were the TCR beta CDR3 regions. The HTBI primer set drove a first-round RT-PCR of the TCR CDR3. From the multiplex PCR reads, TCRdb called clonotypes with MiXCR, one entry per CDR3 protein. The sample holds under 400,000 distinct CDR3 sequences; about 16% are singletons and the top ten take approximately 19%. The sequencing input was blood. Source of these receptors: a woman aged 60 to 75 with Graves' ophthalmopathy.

The CDR3 region has the DNA TGTGCCACCAGTGGGGGAAGGGGAACACTCCAGGAGACCCAGTACTTC. This translates into CATSGGRGTLQETQYF. The chain uses TRBV24-1 and TRBJ2-5; perhaps TRBD1 as D (5 bases). The CDR3 sequence is 16 residues long. Germline CDR1 and CDR2: KGHDR and SFDVKD. Trimming pared 5 bases from V and 5 bases from J, leaving 20 bases between.

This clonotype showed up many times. The CDR3 reads CASSLEGGSSYEQYF. The CDR3 DNA follows: TGTGCCAGCAGCTTGGAGGGGGGAAGCTCCTACGAGCAGTACTTC. This sequence joins TRBV5-5 and TRBJ2-7, with D perhaps being TRBD1 or TRBD2 (6 bases each). The CDR3 contains 15 residues. The germline V gene has CDR1 SGHKS and CDR2 YYEKEE (reference sequence). Between the trimmed V and J ends, which lost 0 bases and 0 bases, there was a span of 10 bases.

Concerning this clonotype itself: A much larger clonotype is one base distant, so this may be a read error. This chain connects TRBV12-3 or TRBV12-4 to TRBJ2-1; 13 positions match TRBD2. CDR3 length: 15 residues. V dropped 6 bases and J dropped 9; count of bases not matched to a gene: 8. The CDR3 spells CASRELAGGPLEQFF. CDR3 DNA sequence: TGTGCCAGCAGGGAACTAGCGGGAGGGCCTCTTGAGCAGTTCTTC.

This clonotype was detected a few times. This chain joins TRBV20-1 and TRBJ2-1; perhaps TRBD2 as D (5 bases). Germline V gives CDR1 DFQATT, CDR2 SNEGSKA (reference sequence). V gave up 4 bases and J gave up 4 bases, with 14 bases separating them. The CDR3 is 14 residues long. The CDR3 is CSATWTGNYNEQFF. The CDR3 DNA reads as TGCAGTGCTACTTGGACTGGAAATTACAATGAGCAGTTCTTC.

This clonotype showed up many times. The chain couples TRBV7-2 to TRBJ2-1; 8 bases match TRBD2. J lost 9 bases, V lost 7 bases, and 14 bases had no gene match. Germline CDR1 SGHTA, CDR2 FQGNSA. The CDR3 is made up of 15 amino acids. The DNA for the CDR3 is TGTGCCAGCACCCTTCTTCCGGGAGGGCCGAGTGAGCAGTTCTTC. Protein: CASTLLPGGPSEQFF.

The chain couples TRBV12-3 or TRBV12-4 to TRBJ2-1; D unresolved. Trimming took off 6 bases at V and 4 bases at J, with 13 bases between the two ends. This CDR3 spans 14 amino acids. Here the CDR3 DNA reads TGTGCCAGCAGGGGTCCCGCGTATTACAATGAGCAGTTCTTC. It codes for CASRGPAYYNEQFF.

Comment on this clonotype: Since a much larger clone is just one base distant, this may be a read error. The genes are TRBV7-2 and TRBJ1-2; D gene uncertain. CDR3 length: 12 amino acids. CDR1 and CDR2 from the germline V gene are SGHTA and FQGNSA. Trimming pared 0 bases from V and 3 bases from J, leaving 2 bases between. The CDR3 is CASSLADYGYTF. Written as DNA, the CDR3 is TGTGCCAGCAGCTTAGCAGACTATGGCTACACCTTC.

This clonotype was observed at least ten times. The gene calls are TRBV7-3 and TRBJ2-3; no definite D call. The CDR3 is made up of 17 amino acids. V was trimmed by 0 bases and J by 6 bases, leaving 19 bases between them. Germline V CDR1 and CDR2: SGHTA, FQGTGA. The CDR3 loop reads CASSLTKPIPGRDTQYF. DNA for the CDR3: TGTGCCAGCAGCTTAACCAAGCCCATCCCGGGTCGGGATACGCAGTATTTT.

The CDR3: CSAPGTSGFLYEQYF. CDR3 sequence (DNA): TGCAGTGCTCCCGGGACTAGCGGGTTCCTCTACGAGCAGTACTTC. The J gene is TRBJ2-7, the V gene TRBV20-1; 12 bases line up with TRBD2. Per germline, CDR1 DFQATT and CDR2 SNEGSKA (reference sequence). The V gene end was trimmed by 5 bases and the J gene end by 3 bases; junction bases not matched to a gene: 8. CDR3 length: 15 amino acids.